The entry below describes one T cell receptor (beta chain). Constant-region reverse primers amplified full-length variable regions, followed by semi-nested Nested Universal Primer A PCR. TCRdb recomputed calls from the 5' RACE reads with MiXCR, one row per CDR3 protein. Of 35,000 to 50,000 distinct CDR3 sequences in the sample, 29% are singletons; the top ten hold 3.7%. V lost 3 bases to trimming and J lost 5 bases; unmatched junction nucleotides: 5. Germline values: CDR1 LGHNA, CDR2 YSLEER. The length of the CDR3 is 14 residues. This chain uses TRBV4-3 with TRBJ2-7, with 9 bases fitting TRBD1. The receptor was isolated from a female donor with breast cancer. Sequenced input: memory CD4+ T cells sorted from a lymph node. The sample's subset: memory CD4+ T cells, CD4+CD45RO+CD25-. The CDR3, as DNA: TGCGCCAGCAGCCAGGGGGGACAGGGACACGAGCAGTACTTC. Protein sequence: CASSQGGQGHEQYF.